These 26 T cell receptor beta chains were all obtained from the same sample, sequenced in a study of shared clonotypes between healthy human individuals. Some clones are missing from TCRdb's copy, which holds only in-frame ones; the method was immunoSEQ multiplex PCR. The sample holds fewer than 2.5 million clones, approximately 93% seen once. Sequencing was carried out using naive CD4+ T cells from PBMCs. As for subset: CD45RA+ positively selected. These receptors were obtained from a young man in good health. Some clones in this sample may be carry-over from other donors' samples.

The chain couples TRBV7-9 to TRBJ2-1, with 8 nucleotides matching TRBD2. This CDR3 region has 18 residues. Germline assignment: CDR1 SEHNR and CDR2 FQNEAQ (reference sequence). Trimming removed 4 bases from V and 0 bases from J; junction bases left unmatched: 11. The CDR3 region has the DNA TGTGCCAGCAGCTCCCTCCGGGGCGGGAGGTCCTCCTACAATGAGCAGTTCTTC. This translates into CASSSLRGGRSSYNEQFF.

The table lists this clone with a count of one. The chain carries TRBV5-1 and TRBJ1-2, with 8 bases aligning to TRBD1. This CDR3 contains 15 residues. V trimming: 2 bases; J trimming: 2 bases; junction bases outside the gene matches: 5. Germline V lookup: CDR1 SGHRS, CDR2 YFSETQ. In nucleotides, the CDR3 is TGCGCCAGCAGCTTAGAGGGACAGGAGAACTATGGCTACACCTTC. This sequence encodes CASSLEGQENYGYTF.

The chain is built from TRBV18 and TRBJ1-5; a weak D match, TRBD1 (5 bases). CDR3 size: 14 residues. Trimming left V 0 bases short and J 11 bases short, with 14 bases between. Germline loops: CDR1 KGHSH, CDR2 LQKENI. The CDR3 here is CASSPPGPRATQHF. The DNA for the CDR3 is TGTGCCAGCTCACCACCGGGACCCCGTGCGACCCAGCATTTT.

The chain carries TRBV5-1 and TRBJ2-7; tentatively, D is TRBD2 (5 bases). The V end was cut by 7 bases, the J end by 2 bases, with 19 bases between. This CDR3 has 15 amino acids. CDR1 SGHRS and CDR2 YFSETQ come from the germline V gene. The chain's CDR3 is CASATWAGGTYEQYF. The CDR3 nucleotides read TGCGCCAGCGCCACGTGGGCGGGTGGAACCTACGAGCAGTACTTC.

The chain is built from TRBV25-1 and TRBJ2-7; the match to TRBD1 covers 8 bases. The CDR3 spans 15 residues. Unmatched junction bases numbered 14, after V lost 6 bases and J lost 7 bases. From germline, CDR1 is MGHDK and CDR2 SYGVNS. Here the CDR3 reads CASSPGQGRFDEQYF. The CDR3 DNA follows: TGTGCCAGCAGCCCCGGACAGGGAAGATTTGATGAGCAGTACTTC.

V and J are TRBV10-3 and TRBJ2-2; 8 bases align to TRBD1. Germline loops: CDR1 ENHRY, CDR2 SYGVKD. This CDR3 is 14 amino acids long. V was clipped by 10 bases and J by 2 bases; unmatched bases: 6. DNA of the CDR3: TGTGCCACCGGACAGGGTGTCAACACCGGGGAGCTGTTTTTT. Protein product: CATGQGVNTGELFF.

Notes on this clone: Other DNA sequences in this specimen translate into the identical CDR3. The chain employs TRBV29-1 and TRBJ1-2; TRBD1 might be the D (6 bases). V lost 4 bases and J lost 4, with 10 bases in between. The CDR3 sequence is 12 residues long. The germline gives CDR1 SQVTM, CDR2 ANQGSEA. CDR3 DNA sequence: TGCAGCGTTGGTGGGGGCGGCTATGGCTACACCTTC. It specifies CSVGGGGYGYTF.

The chain carries TRBV19 and TRBJ2-7, with D unclear. Germline loops: CDR1 LNHDA, CDR2 SQIVND (reference sequence). This CDR3 has 12 residues. Trimming shortened V by 4 bases and J by 4 bases, and 8 bases separated the two germline ends. CDR3 coding DNA: TGTGCCAGTAGTAATTTGGGTTACGAGCAGTACTTC. It codes for CASSNLGYEQYF.

This chain connects TRBV2 to TRBJ2-3, with 11 bases matching TRBD2. Germline trimming cut 4 bases from V and 3 bases from J; bases unmatched to any gene: 3. The CDR3 totals 15 residues. Germline CDR1 SNHLY, CDR2 FYNNEI. The CDR3 region has the DNA TGTGCCAGCAGTGGACTAGCGGGATATACAGATACGCAGTATTTT. This encodes CASSGLAGYTDTQYF.

The V and J genes are TRBV28 and TRBJ2-2, with D perhaps TRBD1 (7 bases). Germline V lookup: CDR1 MDHEN, CDR2 SYDVKM. The CDR3 has 16 residues. Trimming took off 5 bases at V and 7 bases at J, with 20 bases between the two ends. The CDR3 spells CASSTRTGRLGGELFF. In DNA form, the CDR3 reads TGTGCCAGCAGTACCCGGACAGGTCGACTAGGCGGGGAGCTGTTTTTT.

The chain combines TRBV29-1 with TRBJ2-7; 8 positions match TRBD1. The germline V gene encodes CDR1 SQVTM and CDR2 ANQGSEA. The CDR3 runs 13 residues. The trim removed 5 bases at V and 6 bases at J, leaving 9 bases unmatched. The CDR3 DNA reads TGCAGCGTTACCAGACAGGGGAATTCCGAGCAGTACTTC. Translating gives CSVTRQGNSEQYF.

This clone was observed once. The J gene is TRBJ2-1, the V gene TRBV5-4; 9 nucleotides agree with TRBD2. This CDR3 is built from 15 residues. With 4 bases clipped from V and 2 bases from J, the junction kept 4 bases outside the gene matches. The V gene's germline CDR1 is SGHNT and CDR2 YYREEE (reference sequence). CDR3 nucleotide sequence: TGTGCCAGCAGCGCAAGACTAGCGGCCTACAATGAGCAGTTCTTC. Protein product: CASSARLAAYNEQFF.

This chain links TRBV5-4 with TRBJ2-5, with 8 bases fitting TRBD1. Unmatched junction bases numbered 13, after V lost 4 bases and J lost 5 bases. This CDR3 region has 16 residues. In germline, CDR1 is SGHNT, CDR2 YYREEE (reference sequence). This chain's CDR3 is CASSPHTGGFRETQYF. CDR3 in DNA: TGTGCCAGCAGCCCACATACAGGGGGATTCCGTGAGACCCAGTACTTC.

This clone occurred once. The chain carries TRBV7-9 and TRBJ2-7; 7 positions match TRBD1. There are 14 residues in the CDR3. J gave up 3 bases and V 2 bases, and 4 bases lay outside the gene matches. CDR1 is SEHNR and CDR2 is FQNEAQ in the germline V gene (reference sequence). This CDR3 reads CASSLSGDSYEQYF. The CDR3 DNA sequence: TGTGCCAGCAGCTTATCCGGGGACAGCTACGAGCAGTACTTC. The entire variable domain, with the rest obtained from reference TRBV7-9 and TRBJ2-7, is as follows: DTGVSQNPRHKITKRGQNVTFRCDPISEHNRLYWYRQTLGQGPEFLTYFQNEAQLEKSRLLSDRFSAERPKGSFSTLEIQRTEQGDSAMYLCASSLSGDSYEQYFGPGTRLTVT.

This clone is a singleton in its sample. The chain recombines TRBV6-1 with TRBJ2-7, with 9 nucleotides matching TRBD1. J gave up 6 bases and V 4 bases, and 7 bases lay outside the gene matches. The length of the CDR3 is 14 residues. CDR1 is MNHNS and CDR2 is SASEGT in the germline V gene. The CDR3 reads CASSAPGQGFEQYF. CDR3 coding DNA: TGTGCCAGCAGTGCCCCGGGACAGGGTTTCGAGCAGTACTTC.

V gene TRBV11-2 combines with J gene TRBJ1-6; weak D call: TRBD1 (5 bases). This CDR3 comprises 15 residues. The V gene's germline CDR1 is SGHAT and CDR2 FQNNGV. V lost 6 bases to trimming and J lost 7 bases, with 16 bases between them. CDR3 bases: TGTGCCAGCAGGGAACCGGGACGGAAGAATTCACCCCTCCACTTT. This encodes CASREPGRKNSPLHF.

V usage is TRBV11-2 and J usage is TRBJ2-1; the D gene is possibly TRBD1 (6 bases). The CDR3 loop spans 17 amino acids. V was shortened by 0 bases and J by 4 bases, with 16 bases between the two germline ends. From germline, CDR1 is SGHAT and CDR2 FQNNGV. As DNA, the CDR3 is TGTGCCAGCAGCTTAGAGCCGGCAGGGGCAGGGTACAATGAGCAGTTCTTC. Encoded protein: CASSLEPAGAGYNEQFF.

Regarding this clone: The same CDR3 is also encoded by other DNA sequences in this sample. The CDR3 region has the DNA TGCGCCAGCAGCCAAGACAGGGGAGAGACCCAGTACTTC. Encoded protein: CASSQDRGETQYF. This rearrangement joins TRBV4-3 to TRBJ2-5, with D perhaps matching TRBD1 (6 bases). Per germline, CDR1 LGHNA and CDR2 YSLEER. Trimming cost V 0 bases and J 4 bases, with 6 bases left between them. This CDR3 is 13 amino acids long.

This chain connects TRBV7-9 to TRBJ1-2, with D tentatively TRBD1 (5 bases). Trimming took off 3 bases at V and 7 bases at J, with 15 bases between the two ends. Per the germline V gene, CDR1 is SEHNR and CDR2 is FQNEAQ (reference sequence). This CDR3 comprises 14 residues. Here the CDR3 DNA reads TGTGCCAGCAGCTTTCGGGACCGAGTCTTTGGCTACACCTTC. It codes for CASSFRDRVFGYTF.

The CDR3 DNA is TGCGCCAGCAGCCAAGGGGGACAGGGGACTCGGAACACTGAAGCTTTCTTT. Its translation is CASSQGGQGTRNTEAFF. The V and J genes are TRBV4-1 and TRBJ1-1, with TRBD1 identical over 10 bases. This CDR3 comprises 17 residues. Germline loops: CDR1 MGHRA, CDR2 YSYEKL. V lost 1 base and J lost 1; bases outside the gene matches: 6.

The chain carries TRBV28 and TRBJ1-4, with a possible D match to TRBD1 (5 bases). Per the germline V gene, CDR1 is MDHEN and CDR2 is SYDVKM. V was pared by 6 bases and J by 15 bases, with 14 bases between. This CDR3 has 11 amino acids. As DNA, the CDR3 is TGTGCCAGCAGGGGGGGTCGGTGGGTGTTTTTT. Protein product: CASRGGRWVFF. Complete variable domain (other parts from reference TRBV28 and TRBJ1-4): DVKVTQSSRYLVKRTGEKVFLECVQDMDHENMFWYRQDPGLGLRLIYFSYDVKMKEKGDIPEGYSVSREKKERFSLILESASTNQTSMYLCASRGGRWVFFGSGTQLSVL.

V usage is TRBV5-8 and J usage is TRBJ2-1; 7 nucleotides line up with TRBD1. V trimming: 6 bases; J trimming: 0 bases; junction bases outside the gene matches: 3. Germline CDR1 is SGHTS and CDR2 is YDEGEE. CDR3 length equals 14 residues. CDR3 nucleotides: TGTGCCAGCAACTCAGGGGGCTCCTACAATGAGCAGTTCTTC. Translated: CASNSGGSYNEQFF.

The chain is built from TRBV28 and TRBJ2-6; 10 positions agree with TRBD1. V lost 6 bases to trimming and J lost 0 bases; unmatched junction nucleotides: 11. The germline V gene has CDR1 MDHEN and CDR2 SYDVKM. The CDR3 totals 19 residues. The CDR3 coding sequence is TGTGCCAGCAGGCCCCCTTTGGGACAGGGGCTCTCTGGGGCCAACGTCCTGACTTTC. Translation: CASRPPLGQGLSGANVLTF. The full variable domain, completed using reference TRBV28 and TRBJ2-6, is DVKVTQSSRYLVKRTGEKVFLECVQDMDHENMFWYRQDPGLGLRLIYFSYDVKMKEKGDIPEGYSVSREKKERFSLILESASTNQTSMYLCASRPPLGQGLSGANVLTFGAGSRLTVL.

CDR3 region: CASSRGRAGVNTDTQYF. CDR3 DNA sequence: TGTGCCAGCAGCCGCGGGAGGGCGGGAGTGAACACAGATACGCAGTATTTT. The chain has TRBV2 and TRBJ2-3; 9 bases are shared with TRBD2. With V trimmed by 6 bases and J by 2 bases, 12 bases remained unmatched. CDR1 and CDR2 from the germline V gene are SNHLY and FYNNEI. The CDR3 runs to 17 residues.

The chain carries TRBV15 and TRBJ1-5, with 7 bases matching TRBD1. Per the germline V gene, CDR1 is LNHNV and CDR2 is YYDKDF (reference sequence). Trimming removed 5 bases from V and 3 bases from J; junction bases left unmatched: 10. The CDR3 runs 16 residues. The CDR3 DNA follows: TGTGCCACCAGCGGAGGTCAAGGGGGCTCCAATCAGCCCCAGCATTTT. Its translation: CATSGGQGGSNQPQHF.

This clone was seen once. V and J are TRBV2 and TRBJ2-2; 14 bases are a match to TRBD2. Germline CDR1 is SNHLY and CDR2 is FYNNEI. J was trimmed by 4 bases and V by 4 bases; bases with no gene match: 8. The CDR3 has 18 residues. The CDR3 region has the DNA TGTGCCAGCAGTGGAGGACTAGCGGGGGGCCCGGTCACCGGGGAGCTGTTTTTT. This sequence encodes CASSGGLAGGPVTGELFF.